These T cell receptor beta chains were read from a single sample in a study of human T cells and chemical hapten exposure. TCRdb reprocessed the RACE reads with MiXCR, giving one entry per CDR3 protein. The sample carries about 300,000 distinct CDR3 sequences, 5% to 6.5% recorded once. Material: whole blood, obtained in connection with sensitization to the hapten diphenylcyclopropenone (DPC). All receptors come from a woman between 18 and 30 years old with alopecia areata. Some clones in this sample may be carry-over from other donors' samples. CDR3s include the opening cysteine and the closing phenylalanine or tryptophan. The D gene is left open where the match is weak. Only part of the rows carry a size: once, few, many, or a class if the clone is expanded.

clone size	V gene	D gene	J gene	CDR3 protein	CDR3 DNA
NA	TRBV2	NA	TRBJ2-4	CASTVGRDKNIQYF	TGTGCCAGCACTGTGGGCAGGGACAAAAACATTCAGTACTTC
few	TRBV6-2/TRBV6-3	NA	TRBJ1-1	CATRSGETEAFF	TGTGCCACACGGTCCGGTGAGACTGAAGCTTTCTTT
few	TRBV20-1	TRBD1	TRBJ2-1	CSARQGTPYNEQFF	TGCAGTGCTCGACAGGGGACCCCCTACAATGAGCAGTTCTTC
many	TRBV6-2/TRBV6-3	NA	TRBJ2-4	CASSYRIIQYF	TGTGCCAGCAGTTATCGTATCATTCAGTACTTC
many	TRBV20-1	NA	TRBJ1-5	CSARDPQGGGQPQHF	TGCAGTGCTAGAGATCCACAGGGCGGGGGTCAGCCCCAGCATTTT
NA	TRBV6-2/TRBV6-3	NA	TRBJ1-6	CASSYSIPGGNSPLHF	TGTGCCAGCAGTTACTCGATACCTGGAGGCAATTCACCCCTCCACTTT
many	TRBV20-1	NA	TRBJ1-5	CSASSGQVFGDQPQHF	TGCAGTGCTAGCTCAGGGCAAGTATTCGGAGATCAGCCCCAGCATTTT
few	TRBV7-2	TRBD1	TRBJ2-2	CASSLQGTGSGELFF	TGTGCCAGCAGCCTGCAGGGGACAGGGTCCGGGGAGCTGTTTTTT
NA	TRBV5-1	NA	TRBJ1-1	CASSLVGGVSNTEAFF	TGCGCCAGCAGCTTGGTTGGAGGAGTCTCGAACACTGAAGCTTTCTTT
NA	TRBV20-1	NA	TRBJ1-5	CSANTWGAKSNQPQHF	TGCAGTGCCAATACCTGGGGGGCTAAGAGCAATCAGCCCCAGCATTTT